The present T cell receptor (beta chain) was sequenced within a study of blood T cell repertoires in COVID-19. This table comes from immunoSEQ multiplex PCR, and its TCRdb copy is limited to in-frame clones, with some not included. Among about 300,000 clones, about nine tenths were seen once, and the ten largest hold over 5.5%. Trimming took 7 bases from V and 4 from J; bases not matched to a gene: 7. CDR1 and CDR2 (germline): WSHSY, SAAADI. The CDR3 runs 14 residues. The chain uses TRBV10-2 and TRBJ2-1; TRBD1 matches 7 bases. The sequenced material came from peripheral blood. The TCR was taken from a woman in her fifties or sixties with COVID-19, enrolled during active disease. The CDR3 DNA is TGCGCCAGCACCCCGACAGGGTCATACAATGAGCAGTTCTTC. This sequence encodes CASTPTGSYNEQFF.